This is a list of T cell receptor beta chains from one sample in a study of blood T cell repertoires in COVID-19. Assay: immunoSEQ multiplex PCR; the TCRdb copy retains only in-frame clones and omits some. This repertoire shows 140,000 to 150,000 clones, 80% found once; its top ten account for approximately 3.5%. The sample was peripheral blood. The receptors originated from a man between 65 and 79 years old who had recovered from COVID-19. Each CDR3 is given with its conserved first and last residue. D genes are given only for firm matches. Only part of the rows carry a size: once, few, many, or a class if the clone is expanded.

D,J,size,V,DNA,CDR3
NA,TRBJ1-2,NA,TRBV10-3,TGTGCCATCAGTGAGTCGGCCGGGTACTATGGCTACACCTTC,CAISESAGYYGYTF
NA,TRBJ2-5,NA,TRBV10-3,TGTGCCATCAGTTCGCGGGACCAAGAGACCCAGTACTTC,CAISSRDQETQYF
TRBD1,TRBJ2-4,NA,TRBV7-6,TGTGCCAGCAGCTTAGCTGGGGACAGTTCGGACATTCAGTACTTC,CASSLAGDSSDIQYF
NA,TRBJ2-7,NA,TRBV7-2,TGTGCCAGCAGCTTAGGGGTAGCCTCCTACGAGCAGTACTTC,CASSLGVASYEQYF
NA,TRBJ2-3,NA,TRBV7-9,TGTGCCAGCAGCTTCCCCCGAGAGTCGAGGGCCCCCAGCACAGATACGCAGTATTTT,CASSFPRESRAPSTDTQYF
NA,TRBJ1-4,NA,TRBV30,TGTGCCTGGAGTGTTTGGGACAACAGGGAACTGTTTTTT,CAWSVWDNRELFF
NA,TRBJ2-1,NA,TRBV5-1,TGCGCCAGTGCGTGGGGGGGCGCCGGGGTTGAGCAGTTCTTC,CASAWGGAGVEQFF
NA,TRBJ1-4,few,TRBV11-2,TGTGCCAGCAGCCCTCAGGGGTGGGCTAATGAAAAACTGTTTTTT,CASSPQGWANEKLFF
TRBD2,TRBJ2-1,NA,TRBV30,TGTGCCTGGAGTGATGGACTAGCCTACTACAATGAGCAGTTCTTC,CAWSDGLAYYNEQFF
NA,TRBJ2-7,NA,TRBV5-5,TGTGCCAGCAGCTTGGCTCCCCGGGAGAGCGAGCAGTACTTC,CASSLAPRESEQYF
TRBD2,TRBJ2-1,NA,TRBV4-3,TGCGCCAGCAGCCAGGATCGGACTAGCGGACTGTACAATGAGCAGTTCTTC,CASSQDRTSGLYNEQFF
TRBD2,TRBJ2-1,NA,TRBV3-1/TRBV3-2,TGTGCCAGCAGCCCCACCGGGACTAGCATTTACAATGAGCAGTTCTTC,CASSPTGTSIYNEQFF
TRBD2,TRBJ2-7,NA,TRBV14,TGTGCCAGCAGGACTAGCGGCCGATCCTACGAGCAGTACTTC,CASRTSGRSYEQYF
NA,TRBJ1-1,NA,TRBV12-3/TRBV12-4,TGTGCCAGCAGTTCAGTTGGTTTCACTGAAGCTTTCTTT,CASSSVGFTEAFF
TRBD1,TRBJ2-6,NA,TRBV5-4,TGTGCCAGCAGCTCCCGGACAGGGCCCTACTCTGGGGCCAACGTCCTGACTTTC,CASSSRTGPYSGANVLTF
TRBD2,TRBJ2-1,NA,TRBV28,TGTGCCAGCAGTCGTGGACTAGCGGGAGATGAGCAGTTCTTC,CASSRGLAGDEQFF
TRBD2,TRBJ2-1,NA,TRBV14,TGTGCCAGCAGCCAGGCGAGGACTAGCGGCTACAATGAGCAGTTCTTC,CASSQARTSGYNEQFF
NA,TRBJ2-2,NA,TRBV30,TGTGCCTGGAGTGTACGGAGGGACACCGGGGAGCTGTTTTTT,CAWSVRRDTGELFF
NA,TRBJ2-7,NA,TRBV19,TGTGCCAGTAGTCCAGGGGACGAGCAGTACTTC,CASSPGDEQYF
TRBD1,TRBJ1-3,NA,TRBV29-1,TGCAGCGTTGAGGACAGGGTGAGCTCTGGAAACACCATATATTTT,CSVEDRVSSGNTIYF
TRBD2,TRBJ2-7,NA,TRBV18,TGTGCCAGCTCCCAGGGACTAGACGCCTACGAGCAGTACTTC,CASSQGLDAYEQYF
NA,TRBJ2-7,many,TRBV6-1,TGTGCCAGCAGTGAAGGGGCGCGAGCGGGACACTACGAGCAGTACTTC,CASSEGARAGHYEQYF
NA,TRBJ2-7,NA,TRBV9,TGTGCCAGCAGCGTAGGAGGGGGAGCCTACGAGCAGTACTTC,CASSVGGGAYEQYF
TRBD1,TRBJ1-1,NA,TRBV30,TGTGCCTGGGCGAGGACAGGGCTGTGGGCTGAAGCTTTCTTT,CAWARTGLWAEAFF
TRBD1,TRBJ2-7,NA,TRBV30,TGTGCCTGGAGCGGGACAGGGTTACGAGAGCAGTACTTC,CAWSGTGLREQYF